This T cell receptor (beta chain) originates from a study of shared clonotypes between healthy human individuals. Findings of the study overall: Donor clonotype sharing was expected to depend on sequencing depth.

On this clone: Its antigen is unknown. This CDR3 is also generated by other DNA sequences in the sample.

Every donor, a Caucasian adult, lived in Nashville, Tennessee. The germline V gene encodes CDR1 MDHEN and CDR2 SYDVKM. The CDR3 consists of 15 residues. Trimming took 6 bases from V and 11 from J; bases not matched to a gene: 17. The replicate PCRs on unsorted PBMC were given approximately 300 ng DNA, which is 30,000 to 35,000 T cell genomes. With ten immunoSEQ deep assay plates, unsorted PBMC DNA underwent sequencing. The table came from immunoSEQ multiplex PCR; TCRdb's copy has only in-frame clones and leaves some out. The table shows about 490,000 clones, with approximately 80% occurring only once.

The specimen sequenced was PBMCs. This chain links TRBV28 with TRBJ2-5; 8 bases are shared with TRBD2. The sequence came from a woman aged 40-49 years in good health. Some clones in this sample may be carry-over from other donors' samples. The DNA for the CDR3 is TGTGCCAGCAGCACCCCGGGCGGGAGGTCTCGGGAGCAGTACTTC. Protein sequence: CASSTPGGRSREQYF. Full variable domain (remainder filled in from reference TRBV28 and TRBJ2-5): DVKVTQSSRYLVKRTGEKVFLECVQDMDHENMFWYRQDPGLGLRLIYFSYDVKMKEKGDIPEGYSVSREKKERFSLILESASTNQTSMYLCASSTPGGRSREQYFGPGTRLLVL.